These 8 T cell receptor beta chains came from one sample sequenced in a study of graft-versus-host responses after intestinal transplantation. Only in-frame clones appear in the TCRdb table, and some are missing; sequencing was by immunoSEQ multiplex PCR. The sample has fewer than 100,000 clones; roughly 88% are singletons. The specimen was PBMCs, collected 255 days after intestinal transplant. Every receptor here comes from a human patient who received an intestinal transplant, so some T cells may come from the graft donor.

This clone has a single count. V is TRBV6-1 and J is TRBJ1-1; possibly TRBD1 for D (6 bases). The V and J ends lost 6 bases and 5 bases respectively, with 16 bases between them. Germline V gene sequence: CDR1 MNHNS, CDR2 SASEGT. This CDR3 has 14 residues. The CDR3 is CASRETGGATEAFF. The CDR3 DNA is TGTGCCAGCAGAGAGACCGGGGGCGCGACTGAAGCTTTCTTT.

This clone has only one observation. The CDR3 DNA is TGTGCCAGCAGCTTAGCGACCGGGGGACTAGCGGGTAGCTCCTACGAGCAGTACTTC. It yields the protein CASSLATGGLAGSSYEQYF. The chain is built from TRBV7-2 and TRBJ2-7; TRBD2 aligns across 12 bases. This CDR3 region has 19 residues. Germline CDR1 SGHTA, CDR2 FQGNSA. V lost 0 bases to trimming and J lost 0 bases; unmatched junction nucleotides: 9.

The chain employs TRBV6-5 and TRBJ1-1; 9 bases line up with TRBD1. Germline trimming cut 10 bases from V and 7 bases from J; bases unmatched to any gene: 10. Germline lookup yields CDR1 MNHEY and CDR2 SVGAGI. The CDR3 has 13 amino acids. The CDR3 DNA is TGTGCCACCCTGGACAGGGGTGGATTTGAAGCTTTCTTT. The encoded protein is CATLDRGGFEAFF.

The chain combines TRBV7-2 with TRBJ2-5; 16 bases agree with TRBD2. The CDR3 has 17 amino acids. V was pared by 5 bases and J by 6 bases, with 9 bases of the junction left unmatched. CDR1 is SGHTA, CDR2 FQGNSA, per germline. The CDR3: CASSISGTSGGAKTQYF. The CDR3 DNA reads TGTGCCAGCAGCATCTCCGGGACTAGCGGGGGGGCTAAGACCCAGTACTTC.

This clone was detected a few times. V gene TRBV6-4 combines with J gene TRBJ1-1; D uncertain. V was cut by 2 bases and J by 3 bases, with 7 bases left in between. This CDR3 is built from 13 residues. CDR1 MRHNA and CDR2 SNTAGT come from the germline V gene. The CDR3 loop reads CASSDREDTEAFF. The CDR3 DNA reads TGTGCCAGCAGTGACAGGGAGGACACTGAAGCTTTCTTT.

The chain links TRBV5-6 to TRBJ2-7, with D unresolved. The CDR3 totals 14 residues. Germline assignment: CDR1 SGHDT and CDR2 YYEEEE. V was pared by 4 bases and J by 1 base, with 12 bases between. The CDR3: CASSLRPNSYEQYF. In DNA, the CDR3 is TGTGCCAGCAGCCTGCGACCGAATTCCTACGAGCAGTACTTC.

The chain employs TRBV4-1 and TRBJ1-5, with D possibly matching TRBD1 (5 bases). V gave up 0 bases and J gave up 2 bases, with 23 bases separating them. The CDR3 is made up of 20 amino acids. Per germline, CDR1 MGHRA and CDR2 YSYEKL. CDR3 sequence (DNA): TGCGCCAGCAGCCAAGACCCCATAGGGAGGGGACCTTTTTGCAATCAGCCCCAGCATTTT. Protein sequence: CASSQDPIGRGPFCNQPQHF.

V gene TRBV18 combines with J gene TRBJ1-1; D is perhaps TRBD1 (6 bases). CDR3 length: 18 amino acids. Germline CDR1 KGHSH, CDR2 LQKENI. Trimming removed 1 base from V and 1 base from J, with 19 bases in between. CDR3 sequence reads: CASSPLVGRGLENTEAFF. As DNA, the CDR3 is TGTGCCAGCTCACCACTTGTAGGTCGGGGGCTGGAGAACACTGAAGCTTTCTTT. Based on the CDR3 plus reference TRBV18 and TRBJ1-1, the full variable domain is NAGVMQNPRHLVRRRGQEARLRCSPMKGHSHVYWYRQLPEEGLKFMVYLQKENIIDESGMPKERFSAEFPKEGPSILRIQQVVRGDSAAYFCASSPLVGRGLENTEAFFGQGTRLTVV.